These T cell receptor beta chains were read from a single sample in a study of T cell responses to AZD1222 COVID-19 vaccine. TCRdb's table, derived via immunoSEQ multiplex PCR, lists solely in-frame clones and lacks some. The repertoire holds more than 95,000 clones, with about 79% as singletons. The specimen was peripheral blood, collected 28 days after the second AZD1222 dose. These receptors came from an adult who received the AZD1222 COVID-19 vaccine. CDR3s include the opening cysteine and the closing phenylalanine or tryptophan. A D gene is named only where the DNA matches it firmly. Size is omitted from some rows. Given values are once, few, many or a class for expanded clones.

14	TRBV19	TRBJ1-3	NA	NA	CASVGLIPGNTIYF	TGTGCCAGTGTCGGACTGATCCCTGGAAACACCATATATTTT
15	TRBV27	TRBJ1-5	NA	NA	CASSFGGYGNQPQHF	TGTGCCAGCAGTTTTGGGGGGTACGGAAATCAGCCCCAGCATTTT
15	TRBV6-2/TRBV6-3	TRBJ2-7	NA	NA	CASSYSVGDSYEQYF	TGTGCCAGCAGTTACTCAGTAGGGGACTCCTACGAGCAGTACTTC
15	TRBV5-1	TRBJ2-2	TRBD1	NA	CASSRTGVNTGELFF	TGCGCCAGCAGCAGGACAGGGGTTAACACCGGGGAGCTGTTTTTT
16	TRBV15	TRBJ1-2	TRBD1	NA	CATREGTAASNYGYTF	TGTGCCACCAGAGAAGGGACAGCAGCTTCTAACTATGGCTACACCTTC
16	TRBV4-3	TRBJ1-2	NA	NA	CASSQDRNPRDYGYTF	TGCGCCAGCAGCCAAGATCGTAACCCCCGCGACTATGGCTACACCTTC
17	TRBV7-9	TRBJ1-6	NA	few	CASSYTGTPIGNSPLHF	TGTGCCAGCAGCTACACCGGGACCCCGATTGGGAATTCACCCCTCCACTTT
15	TRBV7-2	TRBJ1-1	TRBD1	NA	CASSLMGTGNTEAFF	TGTGCCAGCAGCTTAATGGGGACAGGGAACACTGAAGCTTTCTTT
13	TRBV19	TRBJ1-2	NA	NA	CASSTLDSYGYTF	TGTGCCAGTAGTACCCTGGACAGCTATGGCTACACCTTC
15	TRBV18	TRBJ2-2	NA	NA	CASSPTRGGVGELFF	TGTGCCAGCTCACCAACTCGCGGTGGGGTCGGGGAGCTGTTTTTT
12	TRBV5-1	TRBJ2-2	NA	NA	CASSFQAGELFF	TGCGCCAGCAGCTTCCAGGCCGGGGAGCTGTTTTTT
14	TRBV25-1	TRBJ1-2	TRBD1	NA	CASSAWTGPVGYTF	TGTGCCAGTAGCGCTTGGACAGGACCAGTGGGCTACACCTTC
14	TRBV10-3	TRBJ1-2	TRBD1	NA	CAISLGQGAVGYTF	TGTGCCATCAGCCTGGGACAGGGGGCTGTTGGCTACACCTTC
16	TRBV28	TRBJ2-1	NA	NA	CASSSPSASSYNEQFF	TGTGCCAGCAGCTCCCCTTCAGCGAGCTCCTACAATGAGCAGTTCTTC
14	TRBV9	TRBJ1-6	NA	NA	CASSVADSISPLHF	TGTGCCAGCAGCGTAGCCGACAGTATCTCACCCCTCCACTTT
13	TRBV10-1	TRBJ2-7	NA	NA	CASSDAGTYEQYF	TGCGCCAGCAGTGATGCAGGGACCTACGAGCAGTACTTC
14	TRBV30	TRBJ2-6	NA	NA	CAWTVGSGANVLTF	TGTGCCTGGACAGTCGGCTCTGGGGCCAACGTCCTGACTTTC
13	TRBV20-1	TRBJ1-1	TRBD1	NA	CSASSGGNTEAFF	TGCAGTGCTAGTTCAGGGGGGAACACTGAAGCTTTCTTT
15	TRBV7-2	TRBJ1-3	TRBD1	NA	CASSFGTGTGNTIYF	TGTGCCAGCAGCTTCGGGACAGGGACTGGAAACACCATATATTTT
15	TRBV18	TRBJ1-2	NA	once	CASSREGALDYGYTF	TGTGCCAGCTCACGAGAAGGGGCCCTGGACTATGGCTACACCTTC
14	TRBV5-1	TRBJ1-1	TRBD1	NA	CASSPITGVTEAFF	TGCGCCAGCAGCCCAATTACAGGGGTCACTGAAGCTTTCTTT
15	TRBV18	TRBJ1-1	TRBD1	NA	CASSPPGQMNTEAFF	TGTGCCAGCTCACCCCCGGGACAGATGAACACTGAAGCTTTCTTT
14	TRBV2	TRBJ2-7	NA	few	CASSESGDNYEQYF	TGTGCCAGCAGTGAATCAGGGGATAACTACGAGCAGTACTTC
11	TRBV6-2/TRBV6-3	TRBJ1-1	NA	few	CASSYGNTAFF	TGTGCCAGCAGTTACGGGAATACTGCTTTCTTT
14	TRBV2	TRBJ2-5	NA	NA	CASSEASVEGTQYF	TGTGCCAGCAGTGAGGCTAGCGTCGAGGGGACCCAGTACTTC
13	TRBV14	TRBJ1-1	NA	NA	CASSPAGGPEAFF	TGTGCCAGCAGCCCAGCGGGGGGCCCTGAAGCTTTCTTT
17	TRBV5-3	TRBJ1-6	TRBD1	once	CARSLQGGRSYNSPLHF	TGTGCCAGAAGCTTACAGGGGGGCAGATCCTATAATTCACCCCTCCACTTT
16	TRBV4-3	TRBJ2-5	NA	NA	CASSQDVAGLQETQYF	TGCGCCAGCAGCCAAGATGTGGCGGGGCTCCAAGAGACCCAGTACTTC
13	TRBV27	TRBJ1-2	NA	NA	CASSLEANYGYTF	TGTGCCAGCAGTTTAGAAGCTAACTATGGCTACACCTTC
15	TRBV24-1	TRBJ1-1	NA	NA	CATSTQGKGYTEAFF	TGTGCCACCAGTACTCAGGGAAAGGGGTACACTGAAGCTTTCTTT
16	TRBV27	TRBJ2-2	NA	once	CASGPGPSFESGELFF	TGTGCCAGCGGACCGGGTCCCAGTTTCGAGTCCGGGGAGCTGTTTTTT